This entry features one T cell receptor (beta chain) sequence. The data belong to a study of T-cell reconstitution after alpha-beta-depleted transplantation in children. Preparation of the TCRbeta library involved a method that used unique molecular identifiers. TCRdb recomputed calls from the PCR reads with MiXCR, one row per CDR3 protein. The sample holds some 200,000 distinct CDR3 sequences, about 9.5% seen once. With 4 bases removed from V and 4 bases from J, the gap between germline ends came to 9 bases. The CDR3 contains 13 residues. Germline values: CDR1 KGHDR, CDR2 SFDVKD. V and J are TRBV24-1 and TRBJ2-5; D not resolved. Sequenced here: PBMCs from the stem cell graft donor, sampled from the stem cell graft. The TCR originated in a human donor who donated a stem cell graft to a child with acute lymphoblastic leukemia. CDR3 sequence reads: CATSEPITETQYF. The DNA of the CDR3 is TGTGCCACCAGTGAACCGATCACAGAGACCCAGTACTTC.